The 5 T cell receptor beta chains below come from one sample, sequenced in a study of T cell repertoires in cytomegalovirus infection. TCRdb independently ran MiXCR on the reads; one entry per CDR3 protein. The sample shows a few hundred thousand distinct CDR3 sequences, roughly 29% of them seen only once. Sequenced: PBMCs. These receptors were taken from a human donor in good health (CMV status not recorded). Some clones in this sample may be carry-over from other donors' samples.

At least ten counts were recorded for this clonotype. This sequence joins TRBV7-2 and TRBJ2-3; D remains ambiguous. The CDR3 covers 15 residues. The V gene's germline CDR1 is SGHTA and CDR2 FQGNSA. Trimming stripped 6 bases from V and 4 bases from J, with 17 bases between. CDR3 sequence reads: CASSYVTNAADTQYF. CDR3 bases: TGTGCCAGCAGTTATGTCACAAACGCCGCAGATACGCAGTATTTT.

This clonotype was counted many times. The V gene is TRBV7-9, the J gene TRBJ1-3; no firm D call. Trimming pared 4 bases from V and 8 bases from J, leaving 12 bases between. There are 13 residues in the CDR3. Germline V lookup: CDR1 SEHNR, CDR2 FQNEAQ (reference sequence). The CDR3 sequence: CASSSGRSYTIYF. CDR3 coding DNA: TGTGCCAGCAGCTCCGGAAGGAGCTACACCATATATTTT.

The V and J genes are TRBV30 and TRBJ1-5; D perhaps matches TRBD1 (6 bases). V was trimmed by 1 base and J by 2 bases, leaving 12 bases between them. This CDR3 has 15 residues. From germline, CDR1 is GTSNPN and CDR2 SVGIG (reference sequence). The CDR3 DNA follows: TGTGCCTGGAGTGAGGCGGGGGCGCGCAATCAGCCCCAGCATTTT. Translation: CAWSEAGARNQPQHF.

V and J are TRBV6-2 or TRBV6-3 and TRBJ2-7; D remains ambiguous. V shed 8 bases and J shed 4 bases, with 15 bases lying between them. The germline CDR1 and CDR2 sequences are MNHEY and SVGEGT. The CDR3 contains 13 residues. This chain's CDR3 is CASSDPFRYEQYV. In nucleotides, the CDR3 is TGTGCCAGCTCAGATCCTTTTCGATACGAGCAGTACGTC.

This chain uses TRBV5-5 with TRBJ1-5, with D hard to call. With 4 bases removed from V and 3 bases from J, the gap between germline ends came to 8 bases. Germline CDR1 reads SGHKS; CDR2 reads YYEKEE (reference sequence). The CDR3 is 13 residues long. The CDR3: CASSIGDNQPQHF. The CDR3 DNA follows: TGTGCCAGCAGCATCGGTGACAATCAGCCCCAGCATTTT.